These T cell receptor beta chains were read from a single sample in a study of low-dose radiotherapy and immunotherapy resistance in tumors. Via MiXCR, TCRdb re-called the reads, giving one row per CDR3 protein. Here the sample spans around 80,000 distinct CDR3 sequences, 18% being singletons. This specimen consisted of PBMCs, obtained before treatment. The receptors come from a male donor with prostate cancer. Both conserved end residues are part of each CDR3. The order of the fields is V gene, D gene, clone size, J gene, CDR3 protein, CDR3 DNA. D genes are given only for firm matches. Size is omitted from some rows. Given values are once, few, many or a class for expanded clones.

v_call: TRBV20-1
d_call: TRBD2
clone_size: .
j_call: TRBJ2-7
cdr3_aa: CSARIAGGSGSHYEQYF
cdr3_nt: TGCAGTGCTAGAATAGCGGGGGGGAGCGGGAGCCACTACGAGCAGTACTTC

v_call: TRBV20-1
d_call: .
clone_size: many
j_call: TRBJ1-4
cdr3_aa: CSARDYNRGVGSNEKLFF
cdr3_nt: TGCAGTGCTAGAGATTATAATCGGGGGGTCGGCTCTAATGAAAAACTGTTTTTT

v_call: TRBV2
d_call: TRBD1
clone_size: many
j_call: TRBJ1-6
cdr3_aa: CASRGQGADNSPLHF
cdr3_nt: TGTGCTAGCAGGGGACAGGGGGCGGATAATTCACCCCTCCACTTT

v_call: TRBV30
d_call: .
clone_size: .
j_call: TRBJ1-6
cdr3_aa: CAWSVNSPLHF
cdr3_nt: TGTGCCTGGAGTGTTAATTCACCCCTCCACTTT

v_call: TRBV7-9
d_call: .
clone_size: few
j_call: TRBJ1-2
cdr3_aa: CASSSRTEVYGYTF
cdr3_nt: TGTGCCAGCAGCTCGAGGACTGAGGTCTATGGCTACACCTTC

v_call: TRBV6-5
d_call: TRBD1
clone_size: many
j_call: TRBJ1-2
cdr3_aa: CASSKTTGQGVYGYTF
cdr3_nt: TGTGCCAGCAGTAAAACAACCGGACAGGGCGTCTATGGCTACACCTTC

v_call: TRBV19
d_call: TRBD2
clone_size: .
j_call: TRBJ2-1
cdr3_aa: CASTSGTSGGYNEQFF
cdr3_nt: TGTGCCAGTACCTCCGGGACTAGCGGGGGTTACAATGAGCAGTTCTTC

v_call: TRBV5-1
d_call: .
clone_size: many
j_call: TRBJ2-7
cdr3_aa: CASSPGGGGMNEQYF
cdr3_nt: TGCGCCAGCAGCCCAGGAGGGGGAGGGATGAACGAGCAGTACTTC

v_call: TRBV2
d_call: .
clone_size: many
j_call: TRBJ2-2
cdr3_aa: CASSEARSNTGELFF
cdr3_nt: TGTGCCAGCAGTGAAGCTAGATCGAACACCGGGGAGCTGTTTTTT

v_call: TRBV11-2
d_call: .
clone_size: many
j_call: TRBJ1-1
cdr3_aa: CASSPGGVFTEAFF
cdr3_nt: TGTGCCAGCAGCCCCGGCGGGGTATTCACTGAAGCTTTCTTT

v_call: TRBV5-6
d_call: TRBD2
clone_size: medium-sized
j_call: TRBJ2-3
cdr3_aa: CASSLLAGGLTDTQYF
cdr3_nt: TGTGCCAGCAGCTTGCTAGCGGGAGGGCTCACAGATACGCAGTATTTT

v_call: TRBV19
d_call: .
clone_size: many
j_call: TRBJ1-4
cdr3_aa: CASSISGRGKVFF
cdr3_nt: TGTGCCAGTAGTATCTCCGGCCGGGGGAAGGTGTTTTTT

v_call: TRBV20-1
d_call: .
clone_size: many
j_call: TRBJ1-6
cdr3_aa: CSARQEYNSPLHF
cdr3_nt: TGCAGTGCTAGGCAGGAATATAATTCACCCCTCCACTTT

v_call: TRBV4-3
d_call: .
clone_size: many
j_call: TRBJ2-6
cdr3_aa: CASSQDYSSGANVLTF
cdr3_nt: TGCGCCAGCAGCCAAGATTACAGCTCTGGGGCCAACGTCCTGACTTTC

v_call: TRBV18
d_call: .
clone_size: many
j_call: TRBJ2-7
cdr3_aa: CASSKTGAYEQYF
cdr3_nt: TGTGCCAGCTCGAAAACCGGAGCCTACGAGCAGTACTTC

v_call: TRBV4-3
d_call: .
clone_size: many
j_call: TRBJ1-1
cdr3_aa: CASSQDITGFLPEAFF
cdr3_nt: TGCGCCAGCAGCCAAGATATCACAGGGTTTTTGCCTGAAGCTTTCTTT

v_call: TRBV14
d_call: .
clone_size: many
j_call: TRBJ2-1
cdr3_aa: CASSQVRRNEQFF
cdr3_nt: TGTGCCAGCAGCCAAGTAAGAAGAAATGAGCAGTTCTTC

v_call: TRBV6-1
d_call: .
clone_size: many
j_call: TRBJ2-3
cdr3_aa: CASSGTSDTQYF
cdr3_nt: TGTGCCAGCAGCGGGACTTCCGATACGCAGTATTTT

v_call: TRBV9
d_call: TRBD1
clone_size: many
j_call: TRBJ2-3
cdr3_aa: CASSSGQGTWGTQYF
cdr3_nt: TGTGCCAGCAGCTCCGGACAGGGGACTTGGGGTACGCAGTATTTT

v_call: TRBV6-2/TRBV6-3
d_call: .
clone_size: many
j_call: TRBJ2-2
cdr3_aa: CASSWTVTGELFF
cdr3_nt: TGTGCCAGCAGTTGGACAGTAACCGGGGAGCTGTTTTTT

v_call: TRBV3-1
d_call: .
clone_size: many
j_call: TRBJ2-7
cdr3_aa: CASSPSPRIRTPYEQYF
cdr3_nt: TGTGCCAGCAGCCCCAGTCCAAGGATAAGGACCCCCTACGAGCAGTACTTC

v_call: TRBV7-9
d_call: .
clone_size: many
j_call: TRBJ1-2
cdr3_aa: CASSDTPGDGGYTF
cdr3_nt: TGTGCCAGCAGCGATACACCTGGGGATGGCGGCTACACCTTC

v_call: TRBV20-1
d_call: .
clone_size: many
j_call: TRBJ1-5
cdr3_aa: CSATRRRYSNQPQHF
cdr3_nt: TGCAGTGCTACAAGACGGCGCTATAGCAATCAGCCCCAGCATTTT

v_call: TRBV6-8
d_call: .
clone_size: many
j_call: TRBJ2-5
cdr3_aa: CASSPGARQETQYF
cdr3_nt: TGTGCCAGCAGTCCCGGAGCACGCCAAGAGACCCAGTACTTC

v_call: TRBV4-1
d_call: .
clone_size: many
j_call: TRBJ1-2
cdr3_aa: CASSQGRKDGYTF
cdr3_nt: TGCGCCAGCAGCCAAGGCCGCAAGGATGGCTACACCTTC

v_call: TRBV6-5
d_call: .
clone_size: many
j_call: TRBJ1-1
cdr3_aa: CASSHTGTFYTEAFF
cdr3_nt: TGTGCCAGCAGTCACACCGGGACTTTTTACACTGAAGCTTTCTTT

v_call: TRBV5-4
d_call: .
clone_size: .
j_call: TRBJ2-3
cdr3_aa: CASSFVQTDTQYF
cdr3_nt: TGTGCCAGCAGCTTTGTTCAGACAGATACGCAGTATTTT

v_call: TRBV30
d_call: .
clone_size: many
j_call: TRBJ2-7
cdr3_aa: CAWTDSYEQYF
cdr3_nt: TGTGCCTGGACTGACAGCTACGAGCAGTACTTC

v_call: TRBV6-1
d_call: .
clone_size: many
j_call: TRBJ2-7
cdr3_aa: CASSGMGDYEQYF
cdr3_nt: TGTGCCAGCAGTGGGATGGGGGACTACGAGCAGTACTTC

v_call: TRBV10-3
d_call: .
clone_size: many
j_call: TRBJ2-3
cdr3_aa: CASYTDTQYF
cdr3_nt: TGTGCCTCATACACAGATACGCAGTATTTT

v_call: TRBV2
d_call: TRBD2
clone_size: many
j_call: TRBJ2-1
cdr3_aa: CASSGSGRLSIHEQFF
cdr3_nt: TGTGCCAGCAGTGGCAGCGGGAGGCTTAGTATCCATGAGCAGTTCTTC

v_call: TRBV20-1
d_call: TRBD2
clone_size: many
j_call: TRBJ2-3
cdr3_aa: CSAGTSGSTDTQYF
cdr3_nt: TGCAGTGCGGGGACTAGCGGAAGCACAGATACGCAGTATTTT